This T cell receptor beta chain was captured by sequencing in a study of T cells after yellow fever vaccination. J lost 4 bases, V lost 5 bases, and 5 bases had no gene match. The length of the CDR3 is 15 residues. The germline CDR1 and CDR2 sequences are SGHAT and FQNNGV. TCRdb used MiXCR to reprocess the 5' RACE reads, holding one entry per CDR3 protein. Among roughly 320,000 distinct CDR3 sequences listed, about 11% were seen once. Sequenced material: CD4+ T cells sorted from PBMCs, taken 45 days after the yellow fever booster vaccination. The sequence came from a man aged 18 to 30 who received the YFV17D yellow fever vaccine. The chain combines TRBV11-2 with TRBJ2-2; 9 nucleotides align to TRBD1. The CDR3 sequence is CASSRDRVGTGELFF. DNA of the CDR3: TGTGCCAGCAGCCGGGACAGGGTTGGCACCGGGGAGCTGTTTTTT.